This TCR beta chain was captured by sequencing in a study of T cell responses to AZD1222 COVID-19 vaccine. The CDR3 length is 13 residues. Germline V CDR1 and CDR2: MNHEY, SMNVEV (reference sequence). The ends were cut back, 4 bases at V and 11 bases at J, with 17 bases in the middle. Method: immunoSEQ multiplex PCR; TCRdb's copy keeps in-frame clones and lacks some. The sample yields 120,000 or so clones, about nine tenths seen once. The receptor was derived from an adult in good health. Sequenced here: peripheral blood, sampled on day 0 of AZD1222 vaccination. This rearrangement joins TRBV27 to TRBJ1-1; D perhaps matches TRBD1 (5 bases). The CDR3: CASSSGTQSRAFF. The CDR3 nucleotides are TGTGCCAGCAGTTCAGGGACGCAATCCCGGGCTTTCTTT.